This entry lists 19 T cell receptor beta chains sequenced from one sample in a study of chemoradiotherapy in HPV16-positive cancers. Method: immunoSEQ multiplex PCR; TCRdb's copy keeps in-frame clones and lacks some. The table shows around 4,800 clones, with about nine tenths occurring only once. The specimen was tumor tissue, collected from a patient who underwent chemoradiotherapy. The origin of the receptors is a human donor with HPV-associated anogenital cancer.

The rearrangement uses TRBV6-5 and TRBJ2-7; TRBD2 matches 12 bases. In germline, CDR1 is MNHEY, CDR2 SVGAGI. The CDR3 is 15 residues long. V gave up 7 bases and J gave up 5 bases; unmatched junction bases: 9. This CDR3 is CASTSGLAGEDEQYF. The DNA of the CDR3 is TGTGCCAGCACCTCGGGACTAGCGGGTGAGGACGAGCAGTACTTC.

The J gene is TRBJ1-4, the V gene TRBV6-1; tentative D call: TRBD1 (6 bases). This CDR3 has 14 amino acids. The germline V gene encodes CDR1 MNHNS and CDR2 SASEGT. V lost 4 bases to trimming and J lost 3 bases, with 9 bases between them. The CDR3: CASSGGQANEKLFF. DNA of the CDR3: TGTGCCAGCAGTGGGGGGCAGGCTAATGAAAAACTGTTTTTT.

The rearrangement links TRBV18 to TRBJ2-6; D call uncertain. The CDR3 totals 13 residues. The V end lost 3 bases, the J end lost 4 bases, and 4 bases lay between the germline ends. Germline V gives CDR1 KGHSH, CDR2 LQKENI. The CDR3 is CASSPSGANVLTF. CDR3 DNA sequence: TGTGCCAGCTCACCTTCAGGGGCCAACGTCCTGACTTTC. The variable domain in full, with the rest retrieved from reference TRBV18 and TRBJ2-6, is NAGVMQNPRHLVRRRGQEARLRCSPMKGHSHVYWYRQLPEEGLKFMVYLQKENIIDESGMPKERFSAEFPKEGPSILRIQQVVRGDSAAYFCASSPSGANVLTFGAGSRLTVL.

The chain is built from TRBV15 and TRBJ2-5; 7 bases match TRBD2. CDR3 length: 15 amino acids. Germline CDR1 is LNHNV and CDR2 is YYDKDF (reference sequence). With 0 bases clipped from V and 0 bases from J, the junction kept 1 base outside the gene matches. CDR3 amino acids: CATSRDAGDQETQYF. DNA for the CDR3: TGTGCCACCAGCAGAGATGCGGGGGACCAAGAGACCCAGTACTTC.

V gene TRBV7-6 combines with J gene TRBJ2-7; tentative D call: TRBD2 (5 bases). With 1 base removed from V and 2 bases from J, the gap between germline ends came to 9 bases. CDR1 is SGHVS, CDR2 FNYEAQ, per germline. The CDR3 has 14 residues. The CDR3 nucleotides read TGTGCCAGCAGCTTAGAAGCCGGGACCTACGAGCAGTACTTC. It specifies CASSLEAGTYEQYF.

This clone was seen only a few times. This specimen includes other DNA sequences encoding the same CDR3. The CDR3 bases are TGTGCCAGCAGCCCGGGGCAAGACTATGGCTACACCTTC. Amino acids: CASSPGQDYGYTF. The chain joins TRBV11-2 to TRBJ1-2, with TRBD1 as a possible D gene (5 bases). The V gene lost 5 bases and the J gene lost 3 bases, with 10 bases spanning the gap. CDR3 length: 13 amino acids. CDR1 and CDR2 (germline): SGHAT, FQNNGV.

The CDR3 region has the DNA TGTGCCAGCAGCAAAGACGGCTATGGCTACACCTTC. It codes for CASSKDGYGYTF. The V gene is TRBV11-2, the J gene TRBJ1-2; D not resolved. There are 12 residues in the CDR3. Germline V gives CDR1 SGHAT, CDR2 FQNNGV. Trimming took 5 bases from V and 4 from J, leaving 8 bases between them.

The chain joins TRBV7-9 to TRBJ1-1; D uncertain. CDR3 length: 12 amino acids. Looked up from germline, CDR1 is SEHNR and CDR2 is FQNEAQ (reference sequence). Between the trimmed V and J ends, which lost 1 base and 5 bases, there was a span of 5 bases. CDR3: CASSLVVTEAFF. The CDR3 nucleotides are TGTGCCAGCAGCTTAGTCGTTACTGAAGCTTTCTTT.

The chain links TRBV15 to TRBJ2-7; D is unclear. The ends were cut back, 0 bases at V and 6 bases at J, with 12 bases in the middle. The germline gives CDR1 LNHNV, CDR2 YYDKDF (reference sequence). This CDR3 region has 14 residues. The CDR3 nucleotides are TGTGCCACCAGCAGAGATTCCCAGCTGGGCGAGCAGTACTTC. Its protein product is CATSRDSQLGEQYF. Based on the CDR3 plus reference TRBV15 and TRBJ2-7, the full variable domain is DAMVIQNPRYQVTQFGKPVTLSCSQTLNHNVMYWYQQKSSQAPKLLFHYYDKDFNNEADTPDNFQSRRPNTSFCFLDIRSPGLGDTAMYLCATSRDSQLGEQYFGPGTRLTVT.

The V and J genes are TRBV29-1 and TRBJ2-1; 10 nucleotides match TRBD1. V shed 8 bases and J 9 bases; nucleotides not matched to a gene: 13. The CDR3 contains 14 residues. The V gene's germline CDR1 is SQVTM and CDR2 ANQGSEA. CDR3 bases: TGCAGCTCTTCAGGCGGGACAGGGGAGGGTGAGCAGTTCTTC. Encoded protein: CSSSGGTGEGEQFF.

V gene TRBV19 combines with J gene TRBJ1-2; D is unclear. V was shortened by 3 bases and J by 5 bases, with 13 bases between the two germline ends. Germline V gene lookup returns CDR1 LNHDA and CDR2 SQIVND (reference sequence). The CDR3 length is 14 residues. This CDR3 is CASSMTNGLYGYTF. CDR3 in DNA: TGTGCCAGTAGTATGACGAACGGTTTATATGGCTACACCTTC. Full variable domain (missing parts from reference TRBV19 and TRBJ1-2): DGGITQSPKYLFRKEGQNVTLSCEQNLNHDAMYWYRQDPGQGLRLIYYSQIVNDFQKGDIAEGYSVSREKKESFPLTVTSAQKNPTAFYLCASSMTNGLYGYTFGSGTRLTVV.

The chain is built from TRBV30 and TRBJ2-3, with TRBD2 identical over 8 bases. CDR1 GTSNPN and CDR2 SVGIG come from the germline V gene (reference sequence). V shed 2 bases, J shed 4 bases, and the junction held 8 bases outside the gene matches. The CDR3 extends over 15 amino acids. CDR3 sequence: CAWSLSEAGADTQYF. CDR3 sequence (DNA): TGTGCCTGGAGTCTCAGCGAAGCGGGAGCAGATACGCAGTATTTT.

The V gene is TRBV7-9, the J gene TRBJ1-5, with TRBD1 as a possible D gene (5 bases). The V gene lost 6 bases and the J gene lost 9 bases, with 12 bases spanning the gap. The germline gives CDR1 SEHNR, CDR2 FQNEAQ (reference sequence). The length of the CDR3 is 12 residues. This CDR3 reads CASSDSSGPQHF. The DNA for the CDR3 is TGTGCCAGCAGTGACAGTTCTGGGCCCCAGCATTTT.

The V gene is TRBV6-5, the J gene TRBJ2-7; D remains unclear. Germline-derived CDR1 and CDR2 are MNHEY and SVGAGI. V lost 2 bases, J lost 1 base, and 6 bases lay in between. The CDR3 consists of 13 residues. The CDR3 DNA reads as TGTGCCAGCAGTTACGGCGGATCCTACGAGCAGTACTTC. It encodes CASSYGGSYEQYF.

The rearrangement uses TRBV7-2 and TRBJ2-6; D uncertain. CDR3 length: 13 residues. V lost 3 bases and J lost 3, with 3 bases in between. The germline V gene encodes CDR1 SGHTA and CDR2 FQGNSA. In DNA form, the CDR3 reads TGTGCCAGCAGCTTCTTTGGGGCCAACGTCCTGACTTTC. Translated: CASSFFGANVLTF.

This clone was counted a single time. The chain recombines TRBV7-2 with TRBJ2-1; TRBD2 aligns across 9 bases. The CDR3 totals 15 residues. Germline trimming cut 1 base from V and 4 bases from J; bases unmatched to any gene: 2. Germline V lookup: CDR1 SGHTA, CDR2 FQGNSA. The DNA for the CDR3 is TGTGCCAGCAGCTTAGAAAGCGGGGGGTACAATGAGCAGTTCTTC. It encodes CASSLESGGYNEQFF.

The chain uses TRBV19 and TRBJ1-4; unclear D gene. Looked up from germline, CDR1 is LNHDA and CDR2 is SQIVND (reference sequence). Deletions cut 3 bases from V and 7 bases from J, with 15 bases between. The CDR3 sequence is 15 residues long. As DNA, the CDR3 is TGTGCCAGTAGTATTGCTGGATCCCCCTCTGAAAAACTGTTTTTT. Its protein is CASSIAGSPSEKLFF.

The CDR3 coding sequence is TGTGCCAGCAGACTAGTCCCCGGGGAGCTGTTTTTT. This encodes CASRLVPGELFF. The chain has TRBV19 and TRBJ2-2; possible D gene TRBD2, 6 bases. Trimming stripped 9 bases from V and 6 bases from J, with 11 bases between. The CDR3 runs 12 residues. Germline V gives CDR1 LNHDA, CDR2 SQIVND (reference sequence).

This clone turned up a few times. The genes are TRBV6-1 and TRBJ2-7, with 7 bases aligning to TRBD1. J was trimmed by 0 bases and V by 4 bases; bases with no gene match: 12. This CDR3 spans 17 amino acids. Germline CDR1 MNHNS, CDR2 SASEGT. In nucleotides, the CDR3 is TGTGCCAGCAGTGCAACGCGTGGGACAGAGAACTCCTACGAGCAGTACTTC. This translates into CASSATRGTENSYEQYF.